The 2 T cell receptor beta chains below were found in one sample sequenced in a study of T cells after yellow fever vaccination. TCRdb re-called the 5' RACE reads with MiXCR, one entry per CDR3 protein. The sample comprises a few hundred thousand distinct CDR3 sequences, 15% to 20% of which are singletons, and roughly an eighth rests with the top ten. This material consisted of PBMCs, taken 15 days after the yellow fever booster vaccination. The receptors originated from a man aged 30 to 39 who received the YFV17D yellow fever vaccine.

This clonotype was seen a few times. The chain uses TRBV7-2 and TRBJ2-7; 10 bases align to TRBD2. CDR1 and CDR2 (germline): SGHTA, FQGNSA. Germline trimming cut 5 bases from V and 1 base from J; bases unmatched to any gene: 8. The CDR3 loop spans 16 amino acids. CDR3 sequence (DNA): TGTGCCAGCAGCCAGCGGAGCGGGAGGGAATCCTACGAGCAGTACTTC. Amino acids: CASSQRSGRESYEQYF.

This clonotype was seen a handful of times. The gene calls are TRBV19 and TRBJ2-4; 9 nucleotides agree with TRBD2. This CDR3 contains 15 residues. Germline V gene data show CDR1 as LNHDA and CDR2 as SQIVND (reference sequence). Losses at the gene ends were 4 bases for V and 3 bases for J; bases not matched to a gene: 4. The CDR3 here is CASSSLAGNKNIQYF. The DNA for the CDR3 is TGTGCCAGTAGTAGCCTAGCGGGGAACAAAAACATTCAGTACTTC. Drawing the rest from reference TRBV19 and TRBJ2-4, the complete variable domain is DGGITQSPKYLFRKEGQNVTLSCEQNLNHDAMYWYRQDPGQGLRLIYYSQIVNDFQKGDIAEGYSVSREKKESFPLTVTSAQKNPTAFYLCASSSLAGNKNIQYFGAGTRLSVL.